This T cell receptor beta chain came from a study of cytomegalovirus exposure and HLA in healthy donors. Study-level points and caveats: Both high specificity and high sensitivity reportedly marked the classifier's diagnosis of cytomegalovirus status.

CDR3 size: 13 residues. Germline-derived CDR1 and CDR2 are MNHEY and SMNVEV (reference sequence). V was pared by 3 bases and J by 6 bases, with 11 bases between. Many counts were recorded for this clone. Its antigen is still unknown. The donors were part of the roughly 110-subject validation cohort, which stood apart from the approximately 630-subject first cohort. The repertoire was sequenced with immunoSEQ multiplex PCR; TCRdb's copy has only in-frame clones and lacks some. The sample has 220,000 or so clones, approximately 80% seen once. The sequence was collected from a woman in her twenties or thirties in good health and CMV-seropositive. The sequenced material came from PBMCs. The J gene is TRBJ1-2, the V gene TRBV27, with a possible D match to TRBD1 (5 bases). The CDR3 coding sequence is TGTGCCAGCAGTTTTAGGAGGGGTGATGGCTACACCTTC. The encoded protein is CASSFRRGDGYTF.